The 22 T cell receptor beta chains presented below share a single source sample, sequenced in a study of cytomegalovirus exposure and HLA in healthy donors. PCR was performed using 60 Vbeta and 13 Jbeta primers. Clones were sequenced by immunoSEQ multiplex PCR, and TCRdb holds only the in-frame ones, with some missing. The sample comprises 100,000 to 150,000 clones, about 71% of which are singletons, and roughly 3.5% rests with the top ten. The sequenced sample consisted of PBMCs. The source is a woman in her fifties or sixties in good health and CMV-seronegative.

In regard to this clone: At one boundary the junction diverges from the germline segment, which might be a read error. The rearrangement uses TRBV7-9 and TRBJ2-2, with 9 bases identical to TRBD2. CDR1 is SEHNR, CDR2 FQNEAQ, per germline (reference sequence). CDR3 length: 18 amino acids. DNA for the CDR3: TGTTCCAGCAGCCCCGCGGTGATCTGGCGGGAGGGCCCCGGGGAGCTGTTTTTT. Protein sequence: CSSSPAVIWREGPGELFF.

V is TRBV6-6 and J is TRBJ2-3; the D is unclear. Per germline, CDR1 MNHNY and CDR2 SVGAGI (reference sequence). CDR3 length: 15 amino acids. The V and J ends lost 5 bases and 4 bases respectively, with 16 bases between them. In DNA form, the CDR3 reads TGTGCCAGCAGTGGGTTGGTATTGGGCGCAGATACGCAGTATTTT. This encodes CASSGLVLGADTQYF.

The genes are TRBV7-2 and TRBJ2-1; TRBD2 aligns across 9 bases. After removal of 3 bases from V and 9 bases from J, the junction contained 9 bases not matched to a gene. CDR1 is SGHTA, CDR2 FQGNSA, per germline. The CDR3 sequence is 15 residues long. CDR3 DNA: TGTGCCAGCAGCTTCGGCGGGAGGGCGAGCCGTGAGCAGTTCTTC. This translates into CASSFGGRASREQFF.

V usage is TRBV30 and J usage is TRBJ1-2; possibly TRBD1 for D (6 bases). The V gene lost 0 bases and the J gene lost 4 bases, with 9 bases spanning the gap. The CDR3 totals 13 residues. Germline assignment: CDR1 GTSNPN and CDR2 SVGIG (reference sequence). The chain's CDR3 is CAWSVRGGYGYTF. The CDR3 DNA sequence: TGTGCCTGGAGTGTACGAGGGGGCTATGGCTACACCTTC.

CDR3 nucleotides: TGTGCCAGCAGCTTGTTCGGTAGCAATCAGCCCCAGCATTTT. Translated, it gives CASSLFGSNQPQHF. The chain carries TRBV5-6 and TRBJ1-5; no clear D gene. Trimming took 1 base from V and 0 from J, leaving 5 bases between them. The germline V gene encodes CDR1 SGHDT and CDR2 YYEEEE. The length of the CDR3 is 14 residues. Variable domain in full (rest from reference TRBV5-6 and TRBJ1-5): DAGVTQSPTHLIKTRGQQVTLRCSPKSGHDTVSWYQQALGQGPQFIFQYYEEEERQRGNFPDRFSGHQFPNYSSELNVNALLLGDSALYLCASSLFGSNQPQHFGDGTRLSIL.

The CDR3 region has the DNA TGTGCCAGCAGCGCCTCGGGACAGGGAGGCTACACCTTC. Translation gives CASSASGQGGYTF. This chain links TRBV11-2 with TRBJ1-2; 9 nucleotides agree with TRBD1. V gave up 5 bases and J gave up 8 bases; unmatched junction bases: 6. This CDR3 is built from 13 residues. The V gene's germline CDR1 is SGHAT and CDR2 FQNNGV.

The genes are TRBV6-9 and TRBJ2-7; 13 bases match TRBD2. This CDR3 is built from 16 residues. Losses at the gene ends were 6 bases for V and 4 bases for J; bases not matched to a gene: 9. CDR1 is MNHGY, CDR2 SVAAGI, per germline. CDR3 protein: CASSKRRGLAGYEQYF. The CDR3 DNA reads TGTGCCAGCAGCAAACGTCGGGGACTAGCGGGGTACGAGCAGTACTTC.

The chain uses TRBV7-2 and TRBJ1-2; no clear D gene. The CDR3 has 13 residues. V dropped 5 bases and J dropped 4 bases, with 11 bases sitting between them. Germline loops: CDR1 SGHTA, CDR2 FQGNSA. CDR3 residues: CASSPAEGYGYTF. The CDR3 DNA sequence: TGTGCCAGCAGCCCAGCGGAGGGCTATGGCTACACCTTC.

This clone was seen a few times. The gene calls are TRBV28 and TRBJ1-1, with 7 bases fitting TRBD1. The CDR3 loop spans 13 amino acids. The germline V gene encodes CDR1 MDHEN and CDR2 SYDVKM. The trim removed 7 bases at V and 0 bases at J, leaving 2 bases unmatched. This CDR3 is CASTGTVNTEAFF. In DNA, the CDR3 is TGTGCCAGCACCGGGACAGTGAACACTGAAGCTTTCTTT.

In DNA, the CDR3 is TGTGCCAGCAGTTCCCCCGGGACTAGCGGGAGGACCGGGGAGCTGTTTTTT. It specifies CASSSPGTSGRTGELFF. The rearrangement joins TRBV28 to TRBJ2-2, with TRBD2 matching 15 bases. The CDR3 is made up of 17 amino acids. With 4 bases clipped from V and 5 bases from J, the junction kept 5 bases outside the gene matches. CDR1 and CDR2 (germline): MDHEN, SYDVKM.

This chain uses TRBV29-1 with TRBJ2-2; D uncertain. This CDR3 has 11 residues. Per the germline V gene, CDR1 is SQVTM and CDR2 is ANQGSEA. V lost 7 bases and J 5 bases, leaving 8 bases between the germline ends. The DNA for the CDR3 is TGCAGCGCCACAATTACCGGGGAGCTGTTTTTT. Amino acids: CSATITGELFF.

The chain recombines TRBV7-9 with TRBJ2-1, with 12 bases aligning to TRBD2. Looked up from germline, CDR1 is SEHNR and CDR2 is FQNEAQ (reference sequence). This CDR3 contains 16 residues. V trimming: 1 base; J trimming: 8 bases; junction bases outside the gene matches: 6. In DNA, the CDR3 is TGTGCCAGCAGCTTAGGACTAGCGGGAGATGATGATGAGCAGTTCTTC. Protein: CASSLGLAGDDDEQFF.

The chain uses TRBV7-8 and TRBJ2-7, with 7 positions matching TRBD2. The junction had 4 bases not matched to a gene; V was cut back by 1 base and J by 4 bases. Germline V gives CDR1 SGHVS, CDR2 FQNEAQ. The CDR3 is made up of 14 amino acids. CDR3 sequence: CASSLGTRWYEQYF. DNA for the CDR3: TGTGCCAGCAGCTTAGGGACTAGATGGTACGAGCAGTACTTC.

This clone occurred once. The gene calls are TRBV7-2 and TRBJ1-2; the D gene is possibly TRBD1 (5 bases). V dropped 1 base and J dropped 0 bases, with 18 bases sitting between them. This CDR3 contains 18 residues. Germline V gene lookup returns CDR1 SGHTA and CDR2 FQGNSA. DNA of the CDR3: TGTGCCAGCAGCTTAGATGGGGGAGGCGCGGAATCTAACTATGGCTACACCTTC. Translation gives CASSLDGGGAESNYGYTF.

The rearrangement joins TRBV7-2 to TRBJ2-5; unclear D gene. Between the trimmed V and J ends, which lost 0 bases and 5 bases, there was a span of 22 bases. The CDR3 totals 18 residues. Germline CDR1 and CDR2: SGHTA and FQGNSA. The CDR3 spells CASSLARLIAYSQETQYF. Here the CDR3 DNA reads TGTGCCAGCAGCTTAGCGAGGCTTATCGCGTACTCCCAGGAGACCCAGTACTTC.

The chain combines TRBV28 with TRBJ2-3; a weak D match, TRBD2 (7 bases). There are 16 residues in the CDR3. The ends were cut back, 5 bases at V and 0 bases at J, with 15 bases in the middle. Germline CDR1 is MDHEN and CDR2 is SYDVKM. In nucleotides, the CDR3 is TGTGCCAGCAGTGACGTGGGGGGGGCTAGCACAGATACGCAGTATTTT. Translated: CASSDVGGASTDTQYF.

The CDR3 spells CASSLVASGSGTDTQYF. CDR3 sequence (DNA): TGTGCCAGCAGCTTAGTTGCTAGCGGGTCCGGGACAGATACGCAGTATTTT. The chain couples TRBV7-9 to TRBJ2-3; 8 nucleotides agree with TRBD2. V dropped 1 base and J dropped 3; count of bases not matched to a gene: 9. Germline CDR1 is SEHNR and CDR2 is FQNEAQ (reference sequence). The CDR3 covers 17 residues.

This chain uses TRBV25-1 with TRBJ2-6, with D possibly matching TRBD1 (6 bases). The CDR3 has 13 residues. Germline V lookup: CDR1 MGHDK, CDR2 SYGVNS. Trimming cost V 9 bases and J 2 bases, with 8 bases left between them. CDR3 residues: CASTGTGANVLTF. As DNA, the CDR3 is TGTGCCAGTACAGGGACTGGGGCCAACGTCCTGACTTTC. Variable domain in full (rest from reference TRBV25-1 and TRBJ2-6): EADIYQTPRYLVIGTGKKITLECSQTMGHDKMYWYQQDPGMELHLIHYSYGVNSTEKGDLSSESTVSRIRTEHFPLTLESARPSHTSQYLCASTGTGANVLTFGAGSRLTVL.

The chain uses TRBV6-8 and TRBJ2-2; 9 bases are a match to TRBD1. Germline values: CDR1 MNHGY, CDR2 SAAAGT. V shed 7 bases and J 3 bases; nucleotides not matched to a gene: 3. There are 14 residues in the CDR3. The CDR3 nucleotides read TGTGCCAGCAAGGACAGGGGTCACACCGGGGAGCTGTTTTTT. Encoded protein: CASKDRGHTGELFF.

This chain links TRBV7-2 with TRBJ2-2; the D is unclear. V was trimmed by 4 bases and J by 4 bases, leaving 13 bases between them. CDR1 is SGHTA and CDR2 is FQGNSA in the germline V gene. The CDR3 is 15 residues long. CDR3 nucleotides: TGTGCCAGCAGCTCGAAACAGAGACCCACCGGGGAGCTGTTTTTT. It specifies CASSSKQRPTGELFF.

The chain combines TRBV28 with TRBJ2-3, with 12 bases fitting TRBD2. The CDR3 covers 15 residues. Germline V gene data show CDR1 as MDHEN and CDR2 as SYDVKM. The J segment lost 1 base and the V segment lost 8 bases, leaving 4 bases of the junction unmatched. The CDR3 reads CASLAGGPGTDTQYF. CDR3 coding DNA: TGTGCCAGCCTAGCGGGAGGGCCGGGCACAGATACGCAGTATTTT.

V gene TRBV9 combines with J gene TRBJ1-5; a possible D gene is TRBD1 (5 bases). CDR1 is SGDLS and CDR2 is YYNGEE in the germline V gene. The length of the CDR3 is 14 residues. V lost 4 bases to trimming and J lost 7 bases, with 15 bases between them. In DNA, the CDR3 is TGTGCCAGCAGCTCGGGCGGGGCCCACCAGCCCCAGCATTTT. Amino acid sequence: CASSSGGAHQPQHF.